This TCR beta chain was captured by sequencing in a study of shared clonotypes between healthy human individuals. Study-wide points: Clonotypes which were not shared had lower generation probabilities than clonotypes that all four donors shared.

Sequencing was performed with immunoSEQ multiplex PCR; in TCRdb, only in-frame clones are kept and a portion is missing. The table shows about 1.1 million clones, with approximately 75% occurring only once. CDR1 is SGHDT, CDR2 YYEEEE, per germline. The CDR3 consists of 15 residues. The V gene lost 2 bases and the J gene lost 3 bases, with 14 bases spanning the gap. This clone showed up just a few times. Its antigen is currently unknown. This chain uses TRBV5-6 with TRBJ2-5; a possible D gene is TRBD2 (5 bases). The sequenced sample consisted of memory CD4+ T cells from PBMCs. Subset indicated: CD45RA-negative fraction. The TCR sequence derives from a man between 18 and 35 years old in good health. Some clones in this sample may be carry-over from other donors' samples. CDR3 coding DNA: TGTGCCAGCAGCTTCGGGGAGTGGGTAGAAGAGACCCAGTACTTC. Translation: CASSFGEWVEETQYF.